This record concerns one TCR beta chain sequence. Its antigen is still unknown. The data were taken from a study of read filtering for tumor transcriptome and immune sequencing. The study, taken as a whole, reports: Sorted CD138-negative bone marrow cells were not purified T cells. IR-seq captured clonotypes deeper and more reliably than RNA-seq.

From approximately 400 ng of RNA, a library with molecular barcoded alpha/delta and beta/gamma adaptors was made. TCRdb processed the reads anew with MiXCR; each CDR3 protein has one entry. This repertoire shows 60,000 or so distinct CDR3 sequences, around 19% found once; its top ten account for approximately 11%. This clonotype originated in a donor at least 40 years old with multiple myeloma. The specimen was a population of CD138-negative cells sorted from bone marrow.

In DNA, the CDR3 is TGTGCCAGCAGCTTAAGTGGGGGCTCTCAAGAGACCCAGTACTTC. Translation: CASSLSGGSQETQYF. The V and J genes are TRBV11-2 and TRBJ2-5; a possible D gene is TRBD1 (6 bases). Germline V CDR1 and CDR2: SGHAT, FQNNGV. Between the trimmed V and J ends, which lost 2 bases and 2 bases, there was a span of 12 bases. This CDR3 is 15 amino acids long.